This is a list of T cell receptor beta chains from one sample in a study of T cell clones after liver transplantation. Clones were sequenced by immunoSEQ multiplex PCR, and TCRdb holds only the in-frame ones, with some missing. Among some 23,000 clones listed, around two thirds were seen once. Sequenced here: CD4+ T cells from blood, sampled before liver transplant. These receptors all stem from a human donor who received a liver transplant. CDR3s include the opening cysteine and the closing phenylalanine or tryptophan. D genes are given only for firm matches. Rows give clone size only sometimes, using once, few, many, or a class for an expanded clone.

D,V,J,size,DNA,CDR3
.,TRBV6-5,TRBJ2-3,.,TGTGCCAGCAGTTATGCCAATACGCAGTATTTT,CASSYANTQYF
.,TRBV6-4,TRBJ1-5,.,TGTGCCAGCAGTGAAGGGTCGGGTAAGCCCCAGCATTTT,CASSEGSGKPQHF
TRBD2,TRBV6-5,TRBJ2-1,.,TGTGCCAGCAGGGGCGGGGGGACCTACAATGAGCAGTTCTTC,CASRGGGTYNEQFF
.,TRBV5-4,TRBJ2-2,few,TGTGCCAGCAGCTTGTTAGGAGTGACCGGGGAGCTGTTTTTT,CASSLLGVTGELFF
.,TRBV5-5,TRBJ2-5,.,TGTGCCAGCAGCTTTGAAGGGGGACGAGAGACCCAGTACTTC,CASSFEGGRETQYF
TRBD2,TRBV7-2,TRBJ2-7,medium-sized,TGTGCCAGCAGCCCTTCCCTTAGCGGGGGCGCCTACGAGCAGTACTTC,CASSPSLSGGAYEQYF
.,TRBV19,TRBJ1-1,.,TGTGCCAGTAGTAAGTTAACTGAAGCTTTCTTT,CASSKLTEAFF
.,TRBV19,TRBJ1-1,.,TGTGCCACCGGGGGCGAACGGAACACTGAAGCTTTCTTT,CATGGERNTEAFF
.,TRBV28,TRBJ1-1,.,TGTGCCAGCACCCAAGGCAGATTGAACACTGAAGCTTTCTTT,CASTQGRLNTEAFF
TRBD1,TRBV7-9,TRBJ1-2,few,TGTGCCAGCAGCTTAGTGGGGACAGAAGGCTACACCTTC,CASSLVGTEGYTF
.,TRBV19,TRBJ1-5,once,TGTGCCAGTAGTTGGAGGGGGGGGGACAATCAGCCCCAGCATTTT,CASSWRGGDNQPQHF
TRBD2,TRBV7-2,TRBJ2-3,once,TGTGCCAGCAGCTTTACTAGCGGGGGGGCCGGGGATACGCAGTATTTT,CASSFTSGGAGDTQYF
.,TRBV5-3,TRBJ1-3,.,TGTGCCAGAAGCGTCGCCCGGGTTTTCTCTGGAAACACCATATATTTT,CARSVARVFSGNTIYF
.,TRBV5-1,TRBJ2-3,.,TGCGCCAGCAGTCGTCCCGGGGCAGATACGCAGTATTTT,CASSRPGADTQYF
TRBD2,TRBV19,TRBJ2-1,.,TGTGCCAGTAGTTCACTCACTAGCGGGAGGGCCAGTGAGCAGTTCTTC,CASSSLTSGRASEQFF
.,TRBV2,TRBJ2-3,few,TGTGCCAGCAGTGAAGGGGATGAGTGGGAAAATTTGGGAGATACGCAGTATTTT,CASSEGDEWENLGDTQYF
.,TRBV7-9,TRBJ1-1,.,TGTGCCAGCAGCGCCACGGCTGAAGCTTTCTTT,CASSATAEAFF
.,TRBV7-9,TRBJ1-3,few,TGTGCCAGCAGCTTAGGGGGGTACGCTGGAAACACCATATATTTT,CASSLGGYAGNTIYF
.,TRBV7-2,TRBJ1-1,.,TGTGCCAGCAGCTTAGAATGGAAGTCTCGAGCTTTCTTT,CASSLEWKSRAFF
.,TRBV5-1,TRBJ1-4,.,TGCGCCAGCAGGCTCGGGAGGGGGACAACTAATGAAAAACTGTTTTTT,CASRLGRGTTNEKLFF
TRBD2,TRBV11-3,TRBJ2-3,.,TGTGCCAGCAGCTTTAGCGGGAGGCCAGATACGCAGTATTTT,CASSFSGRPDTQYF
TRBD2,TRBV15,TRBJ2-5,.,TGTGCCACCAGCAGAGATCAGGGCGGGGGGGCGGTTGAGACCCAGTACTTC,CATSRDQGGGAVETQYF
.,TRBV19,TRBJ1-5,few,TGTGCCAGTAGTATCGTACAGGGGCCCCAGCATTTT,CASSIVQGPQHF
.,TRBV5-4,TRBJ2-7,.,TGTGCCAGCAGCTTGGCTCCAGCCAACTACGAGCAGTACTTC,CASSLAPANYEQYF
TRBD1,TRBV6-5,TRBJ2-3,medium-sized,TGTGCCAGCAGTCCTGGGACAGGGGAGTCAGATACGCAGTATTTT,CASSPGTGESDTQYF
.,TRBV7-8,TRBJ1-2,.,TGTGCCAGCAGCTTAGAAGTCAGCTATGGCTACACCTTC,CASSLEVSYGYTF
TRBD2,TRBV30,TRBJ2-1,.,TGTGCCTTCAAAAGCGTAAGGGGTAGCGGGGGGGTTAGTAATGAGCAGTTCTTC,CAFKSVRGSGGVSNEQFF
.,TRBV19,TRBJ1-5,.,TGTGCCAGTACCCCCAACGGGATCGGTTTTAATAGCAATCAGCCCCAGCATTTT,CASTPNGIGFNSNQPQHF
.,TRBV6-1,TRBJ2-3,.,TGTGCCAGCAACCCTTACGGGGATACGCAGTATTTT,CASNPYGDTQYF
TRBD2,TRBV27,TRBJ2-3,.,TGTGCCAGCAGTTTAACCATGAGGACTAGCGGGACAGATACGCAGTATTTT,CASSLTMRTSGTDTQYF
.,TRBV5-1,TRBJ2-7,.,TGCGCCAGCAGCTCAACAGGGATGAGATACGAGCAGTACTTC,CASSSTGMRYEQYF
.,TRBV18,TRBJ2-1,few,TGTGCCAGCTCACCTCCTCTGAATGAGCAGTTCTTC,CASSPPLNEQFF
.,TRBV5-4,TRBJ2-3,.,TGTGCCAGCAGCTTGGAGGGGAACCCGGGGCATACGCAGTATTTT,CASSLEGNPGHTQYF
.,TRBV5-6,TRBJ2-1,.,TGTGCCAGCAGCTTTGAATACGGGAAAACGGGTTACAATGAGCAGTTCTTC,CASSFEYGKTGYNEQFF
TRBD1,TRBV19,TRBJ2-5,.,TGTGCCAGTAGTATAGACAGGGGGCAGAGCCAGTACTTC,CASSIDRGQSQYF
TRBD1,TRBV30,TRBJ1-4,.,TGTGCCTGGACTGGGACAGACGGTAATGAAAAACTGTTTTTT,CAWTGTDGNEKLFF
.,TRBV5-6,TRBJ1-2,.,TGTGCCAGCAGCAACCAGGGGTGGGAGGGCGGCTACACCTTC,CASSNQGWEGGYTF
.,TRBV28,TRBJ1-4,.,TGTGCCAGCAGTTTAAGGGTTGATGAAAAACTGTTTTTT,CASSLRVDEKLFF
.,TRBV27,TRBJ1-2,.,TGTGCCAGCAGTTACCGGAATGGATATGGCTACACCTTC,CASSYRNGYGYTF
TRBD1,TRBV28,TRBJ2-3,.,TGTGCCCACCTGGGTGAGAGGGCCTCAGGGGGAGCGGCGCAGTATTTT,CAHLGERASGGAAQYF
.,TRBV6-5,TRBJ1-5,.,TGTGCCAGCAGTTATAAGGGGGGGAATCAGCCCCAGCATTTT,CASSYKGGNQPQHF
.,TRBV18,TRBJ2-7,few,TGTGCCAGCTCACCAGGGGAATCCTACGAGCAGTACTTC,CASSPGESYEQYF
.,TRBV2,TRBJ2-5,.,TGTGCCAGTACCTCTCTGTGGGAGACCCAGTACTTC,CASTSLWETQYF
TRBD2,TRBV15,TRBJ2-2,.,TGTGCCACCAGCAGAGCGGGGGGGAACACCGGGGAGCTGTTTTTT,CATSRAGGNTGELFF
.,TRBV2,TRBJ1-3,.,TGTGCCAGCAGTGAAGCGCCCGGGGGGTCCCAGGGAAACACCATATATTTT,CASSEAPGGSQGNTIYF
.,TRBV5-1,TRBJ2-1,.,TGCGCCAGCAGCTTGGCCGCAGTGGGGGCTAGCGCCAACAATGAGCAGTTCTTC,CASSLAAVGASANNEQFF
.,TRBV5-1,TRBJ1-4,.,TGCGCCAGTAGGGGGGCGGATGAAAAACTGTTTTTT,CASRGADEKLFF
.,TRBV15,TRBJ2-1,.,TGTGCCACCAGCAGAGAAGCCAGGGCGACACACAATGAGCAGTTCTTC,CATSREARATHNEQFF
.,TRBV10-3,TRBJ1-2,.,TGTGCCATCAGAGACCCCCCGAGGGCATCGAACTATGGCTACACCTTC,CAIRDPPRASNYGYTF
TRBD2,TRBV18,TRBJ2-7,.,TGTGCCAGCTCACCCGGACTAGCGGGGGGCCACGAGCAGTACTTC,CASSPGLAGGHEQYF
.,TRBV6-1,TRBJ2-1,.,TGTGCCAGCAGCCCCACAGGGTTCAATGAGCAGTTCTTC,CASSPTGFNEQFF
TRBD1,TRBV19,TRBJ2-1,.,TGTGCCAGTAGTATACAGGGGGCCAATGAGCAGTTCTTC,CASSIQGANEQFF
.,TRBV13,TRBJ1-2,once,TGTGCCAGCAGCCTACAGGACTATGGCTACACCTTC,CASSLQDYGYTF
.,TRBV15,TRBJ1-1,.,TGTGCCACCAGCAGAGATATCGGAACAGCTGAAGCTTTCTTT,CATSRDIGTAEAFF
.,TRBV7-2,TRBJ1-2,.,TGTGCCAGCAGCTCACCGGACCGTGGCTACACCTTC,CASSSPDRGYTF
TRBD2,TRBV9,TRBJ2-1,.,TGTGCCAGCAGCGCCGGACTAGCGGGGGGTTTAATGAGCAATGAGCAGTTCTTC,CASSAGLAGGLMSNEQFF
.,TRBV7-7,TRBJ2-1,.,TGTGCTAGCAGCTTATCGACCGACAATGAGCAGTTCTTC,CASSLSTDNEQFF
.,TRBV5-1,TRBJ2-1,.,TGCGCCAGCAGCTTGGGGCCGGTTTCAGGGGACAATGAGCAGTTCTTC,CASSLGPVSGDNEQFF
TRBD1,TRBV28,TRBJ2-7,.,TGTGCCAGCAGTACCCGGACAGGGTCCTACGAGCAGTACTTC,CASSTRTGSYEQYF